The TCR beta chain described here comes from a study of T cell changes during pregnancy in multiple sclerosis. The repertoire was sequenced with immunoSEQ multiplex PCR; TCRdb's copy has only in-frame clones and lacks some. The sample includes approximately 48,000 clones, about 94% of them seen just once. This receptor was identified in a female donor with multiple sclerosis, enrolled in a pregnancy study. This material consisted of CD4+ T cells from peripheral blood mononuclear cells, taken after pregnancy.

CDR3 residues: CASSIRSGFADTQYF. The DNA for the CDR3 is TGTGCCAGTAGTATTCGGAGCGGGTTTGCAGATACGCAGTATTTT. J is TRBJ2-3 and V is TRBV19; tentative D call: TRBD2 (6 bases). The V gene lost 3 bases and the J gene lost 4 bases, with 14 bases spanning the gap. CDR1 is LNHDA and CDR2 is SQIVND in the germline V gene (reference sequence). CDR3 length: 15 residues.